The 15 T cell receptor beta chains presented below share a single source sample, sequenced in a study of identical twins. In TCRdb, the 5' RACE reads were re-called with MiXCR into one record per CDR3 protein. This table has fewer than 650,000 distinct CDR3 sequences, 7% to 7.5% appearing once. This sample was also put to use in a study of yellow fever vaccine responses in identical twins.

The material sequenced was PBMCs. These receptors all come from a young woman in good health.

This clonotype has only a few counts. This chain connects TRBV6-6 to TRBJ1-4; 9 bases are shared with TRBD1. CDR1 is MNHNY and CDR2 is SVGAGI in the germline V gene (reference sequence). With 8 bases clipped from V and 8 bases from J, the junction kept 3 bases outside the gene matches. The length of the CDR3 is 12 residues. DNA for the CDR3: TGTGCCAGCCGGGACAGGGTAGAAAAACTGTTTTTT. Its translation: CASRDRVEKLFF.

This clonotype was picked up a small number of times. V is TRBV12-3 or TRBV12-4 and J is TRBJ1-5, with TRBD1 matching 9 bases. V lost 6 bases, J lost 1 base, and 13 bases stayed unmatched. CDR3 length: 18 amino acids. DNA of the CDR3: TGTGCCAGCAGCCCCGACAGGGGGGACAAAGGCAGCAATCAGCCCCAGCATTTT. It codes for CASSPDRGDKGSNQPQHF.

This clonotype was detected once. This rearrangement joins TRBV28 to TRBJ2-7; unclear D gene. V shed 6 bases and J shed 2 bases, with 8 bases lying between them. CDR1 is MDHEN, CDR2 SYDVKM, per germline. CDR3 length equals 12 residues. CDR3 bases: TGTGCCAGCAGCCACAGTACCTACGAGCAGTACTTC. Amino acids: CASSHSTYEQYF. Filled out from reference TRBV28 and TRBJ2-7, the complete variable domain reads DVKVTQSSRYLVKRTGEKVFLECVQDMDHENMFWYRQDPGLGLRLIYFSYDVKMKEKGDIPEGYSVSREKKERFSLILESASTNQTSMYLCASSHSTYEQYFGPGTRLTVT.

J is TRBJ2-1 and V is TRBV28; the D gene is possibly TRBD1 (5 bases). Germline values: CDR1 MDHEN, CDR2 SYDVKM. Between the trimmed V and J ends, which lost 6 bases and 7 bases, there was a span of 13 bases. The CDR3 runs to 13 residues. This chain's CDR3 is CASSQGAVNEQFF. CDR3 bases: TGTGCCAGCAGCCAAGGGGCCGTAAATGAGCAGTTCTTC. Combining the CDR3 with reference TRBV28 and TRBJ2-1 gives the whole variable domain DVKVTQSSRYLVKRTGEKVFLECVQDMDHENMFWYRQDPGLGLRLIYFSYDVKMKEKGDIPEGYSVSREKKERFSLILESASTNQTSMYLCASSQGAVNEQFFGPGTRLTVL.

This clonotype was observed a handful of times. The chain employs TRBV6-1 and TRBJ1-1; possible D gene TRBD1, 6 bases. The CDR3 contains 13 residues. Trimming shortened V by 8 bases and J by 8 bases, and 18 bases separated the two germline ends. CDR1 and CDR2 from the germline V gene are MNHNS and SASEGT. CDR3: CASGGTSLPEAFF. DNA of the CDR3: TGTGCCAGCGGGGGCACTTCTCTCCCGGAAGCTTTCTTT.

Ten or more counts support this clonotype. The V gene is TRBV5-1, the J gene TRBJ1-3, with a weak D call TRBD1 (5 bases). Germline V gives CDR1 SGHRS, CDR2 YFSETQ. CDR3 length equals 16 residues. Trimming stripped 2 bases from V and 0 bases from J, with 12 bases between. CDR3 bases: TGCGCCAGCAGCTTAGGGACCGAAAGCTCTGGAAACACCATATATTTT. Translating gives CASSLGTESSGNTIYF.

This clonotype appeared many times. The rearrangement uses TRBV29-1 and TRBJ2-5, with 13 positions matching TRBD2. The trim removed 0 bases at V and 5 bases at J, leaving 9 bases unmatched. Germline V gives CDR1 SQVTM, CDR2 ANQGSEA. The CDR3 length is 17 residues. The CDR3 sequence: CSVEEKPGLAGRETQYF. The CDR3 bases are TGCAGCGTTGAAGAGAAACCGGGACTAGCGGGAAGGGAGACCCAGTACTTC.

This clonotype showed up many times. V gene TRBV20-1 combines with J gene TRBJ2-2; TRBD2 aligns across 14 bases. CDR1 and CDR2 (germline): DFQATT, SNEGSKA (reference sequence). The CDR3 sequence is 18 residues long. V was pared by 3 bases and J by 3 bases, with 9 bases of the junction left unmatched. CDR3 loop: CSASRRTGLAGDTGELFF. CDR3 sequence (DNA): TGCAGTGCTAGCCGCCGTACGGGACTAGCGGGGGACACCGGGGAGCTGTTTTTT.

J is TRBJ2-1 and V is TRBV23-1, with TRBD2 matching over 13 bases. TRBV23-1 is recorded as an ORF, its role being uncertain. V lost 2 bases and J lost 0; bases outside the gene matches: 7. The CDR3 length is 19 residues. The CDR3 sequence is CASSQEGLAGPSSYNEQFF. The DNA of the CDR3 is TGCGCCAGCAGTCAAGAGGGACTAGCGGGGCCTAGCTCCTACAATGAGCAGTTCTTC.

This clonotype was found many times. At one of its ends the junction is not consistent with the germline gene, which may arise from a read error. The chain recombines TRBV20-1 with TRBJ1-5; 7 bases align to TRBD1. The CDR3 contains 15 residues. Germline CDR1 reads DFQATT; CDR2 reads SNEGSKA (reference sequence). CDR3 nucleotide sequence: TGCAGTGTTAGAAGGACAGGAGGAGGGGATCAGCCCCAGCATTTT. Its translation is CSVRRTGGGDQPQHF.

This clonotype was seen many times. The chain is built from TRBV25-1 and TRBJ2-3, with 8 nucleotides matching TRBD2. This CDR3 is 18 amino acids long. The germline V gene has CDR1 MGHDK and CDR2 SYGVNS. The ends lost 4 bases at V and 2 bases at J; junction bases unmatched: 14. CDR3 sequence: CASSASTGGSGPTDTQYF. In DNA, the CDR3 is TGTGCCAGCAGTGCCTCAACGGGGGGGAGTGGACCCACAGATACGCAGTATTTT.

The sample holds many counts of this clonotype. The CDR3 spells CASSWAPNEQFF. The CDR3 coding sequence is TGTGCCAGCAGCTGGGCACCCAATGAGCAGTTCTTC. The rearrangement joins TRBV7-6 to TRBJ2-1; D is undetermined. Germline V gene lookup returns CDR1 SGHVS and CDR2 FNYEAQ. With 4 bases removed from V and 6 bases from J, the gap between germline ends came to 7 bases. The CDR3 has 12 residues.

In this sample, this clonotype turned up many times. The CDR3 region has the DNA TGTGCCAGCGGGACAGGAGTAGCCAAAAACATTCAGTACTTC. Encoded protein: CASGTGVAKNIQYF. The gene calls are TRBV2 and TRBJ2-4, with 8 bases lining up with TRBD1. CDR3 length: 14 amino acids. J gave up 0 bases and V 8 bases, and 3 bases lay outside the gene matches. Germline V lookup: CDR1 SNHLY, CDR2 FYNNEI. The full variable domain, rest sourced from reference TRBV2 and TRBJ2-4, is EPEVTQTPSHQVTQMGQEVILRCVPISNHLYFYWYRQILGQKVEFLVSFYNNEISEKSEIFDDQFSVERPDGSNFTLKIRSTKLEDSAMYFCASGTGVAKNIQYFGAGTRLSVL.

The genes are TRBV6-5 and TRBJ2-5; 9 bases align to TRBD2. CDR1 and CDR2 (germline): MNHEY, SVGAGI. V shed 2 bases and J 5 bases; nucleotides not matched to a gene: 6. This CDR3 region has 15 residues. This chain's CDR3 is CASSYELAGGETQYF. The CDR3, as DNA: TGTGCCAGCAGTTACGAACTAGCGGGTGGGGAGACCCAGTACTTC.

At least ten counts were recorded for this clonotype. The chain has TRBV20-1 and TRBJ1-1, with D uncertain. CDR3 length: 14 residues. Trimming cost V 3 bases and J 1 base, with 12 bases left between them. The germline V gene has CDR1 DFQATT and CDR2 SNEGSKA (reference sequence). As DNA, the CDR3 is TGCAGTGCTAGCTCCGGACGGGGGAACACTGAAGCTTTCTTT. Protein product: CSASSGRGNTEAFF.